The following is a TCR beta chain sequence with its context. This entry belongs to a study of breast tumors, draining lymph nodes, adjacent tissues. The CDR3 length is 13 residues. V dropped 5 bases and J dropped 3 bases, with 13 bases sitting between them. The V gene's germline CDR1 is DFQATT and CDR2 SNEGSKA (reference sequence). TCRdb reprocessed the multiplex PCR reads with MiXCR, giving one entry per CDR3 protein. This repertoire shows about 21,000 distinct CDR3 sequences, 40% to 45% found once; its top ten account for around a quarter. The sample was breast tumor tissue. V and J are TRBV20-1 and TRBJ1-2, with D perhaps TRBD1 (6 bases). The clonotype originates from a female donor with breast cancer. Some clones in this sample may be carry-over from other donors' samples. CDR3 region: CSAGNRADYGYTF. CDR3 DNA sequence: TGCAGTGCTGGCAACAGGGCAGACTATGGCTACACCTTC.